This T cell receptor beta chain was found in a study of blood T cell repertoires in COVID-19. Study at large: Specimens from acute and convalescent COVID-19 originated in the United States, Italy and Spain. The analysed material was cDNA or gDNA that came from T cells, B-cell-depleted T cells, or PBMCs.

Per the authors' pipeline: It was from reference gene primer amplification that nucleated cell counts were estimated. Generated by immunoSEQ multiplex PCR, the TCRdb table keeps only in-frame clones and is missing some. D and trimming come from the DNA, and the V and J calls and clone size come from that table. Of approximately 530,000 clones listed, roughly nine tenths were seen once; the top ten hold under 8.5%. The sequence was collected from a woman in her forties or fifties with COVID-19, enrolled during active disease. Source material: peripheral blood.

CDR3 protein: CASSQERLGPRNTIYF. The CDR3 region has the DNA TGTGCCAGCAGCCAAGAACGCTTGGGCCCCAGAAACACCATATATTTT. V gene TRBV4-2 combines with J gene TRBJ1-3; unclear D gene. From germline, CDR1 is LGHNA and CDR2 YNFKEQ. The V and J ends lost 0 bases and 5 bases respectively, with 14 bases between them. The CDR3 has 16 residues.